The clone carrying this TCR beta chain was observed a handful of times. The data stem from a study of T cells after yellow fever vaccination. UMIs and a universal primer site were added when TCR cDNA was made by 5'RACE template switching. TCRdb independently ran MiXCR on the 5' RACE reads; one entry per CDR3 protein. The sample includes 95,000 to 100,000 distinct CDR3 sequences, about 6% of them seen just once. The germline gives CDR1 SQVTM, CDR2 ANQGSEA. CDR3 length: 15 amino acids. Deletions cut 0 bases from V and 4 bases from J, with 13 bases between. The source is a young man who received the YFV17D yellow fever vaccine. The J gene is TRBJ2-1, the V gene TRBV29-1; tentatively, D is TRBD1 or TRBD2 (6 bases each). Sample: CD8+ T cells sorted from PBMCs, taken 10 days after the yellow fever booster vaccination. The CDR3 region is CSVEDQRGVYNEQFF. DNA for the CDR3: TGCAGCGTTGAAGATCAGAGGGGGGTTTACAATGAGCAGTTCTTC.